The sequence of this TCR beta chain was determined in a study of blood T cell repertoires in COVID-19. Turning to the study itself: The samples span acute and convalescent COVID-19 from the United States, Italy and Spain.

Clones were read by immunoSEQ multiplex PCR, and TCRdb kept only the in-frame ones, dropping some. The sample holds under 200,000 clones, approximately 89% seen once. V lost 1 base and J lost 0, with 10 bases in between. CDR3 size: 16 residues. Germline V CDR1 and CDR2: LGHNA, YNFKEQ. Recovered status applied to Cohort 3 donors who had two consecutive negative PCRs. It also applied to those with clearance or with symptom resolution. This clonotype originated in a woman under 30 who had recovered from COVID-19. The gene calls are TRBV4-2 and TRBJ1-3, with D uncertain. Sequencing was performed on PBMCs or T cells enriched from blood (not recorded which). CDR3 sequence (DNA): TGTGCCAGCAGCCAAGCGGGGAGTCCCTCTGGAAACACCATATATTTT. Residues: CASSQAGSPSGNTIYF.